This T cell receptor beta chain was recovered during a study of blood T cells in healthy people across ages. Overall study findings and caveats: Age showed a roughly linear inverse relationship with TCR beta diversity per million T cells. From one million sequenced T cells, diversity estimates were lower bounds. The study could not conclusively compare naive and antigen-experienced cells, given its unsorted PBMCs.

A sample-barcoded 5' primer and a J-beta primer mix were used in a second PCR of roughly 7 to 12 cycles. TCRdb analysed the 5' RACE reads with MiXCR anew, one entry per CDR3 protein. The data show 1.4 million or so distinct CDR3 sequences, under 55% seen once. V lost 2 bases and J lost 0, with 4 bases in between. The CDR3 length is 14 residues. This clonotype turned up a few times. Its target is not known. This clonotype originated in a woman aged 18-35 years in good health. Sequenced sample: blood. The chain joins TRBV12-3 or TRBV12-4 to TRBJ1-4; unclear D gene. The CDR3 coding sequence is TGTGCCAGCAGTTTATTCGCAACTAATGAAAAACTGTTTTTT. It translates to CASSLFATNEKLFF.